These 27 T cell receptor beta chains were sequenced from one sample in a study of cytomegalovirus exposure and HLA in healthy donors. Sequencing used immunoSEQ multiplex PCR; TCRdb keeps in-frame clones, though not all of them. The sample includes about 72,000 clones, roughly 92% of them seen just once. Sequencing was carried out using PBMCs. These receptors all stem from a woman aged 18-29 years in good health and CMV-seropositive.

The CDR3, as DNA: TGTGCCAGCAGCAAGTCCCTACTAGCGGGGGGCTACGAGCAGTACTTC. It specifies CASSKSLLAGGYEQYF. V and J are TRBV11-2 and TRBJ2-7; 12 bases fit TRBD2. The CDR3 extends over 16 amino acids. From germline, CDR1 is SGHAT and CDR2 FQNNGV. The ends lost 5 bases at V and 3 bases at J; junction bases unmatched: 8.

V gene TRBV11-2 combines with J gene TRBJ1-5; TRBD1 is a possible D gene (5 bases). The germline CDR1 and CDR2 sequences are SGHAT and FQNNGV. This CDR3 has 14 residues. Trimming took 1 base from V and 2 from J, leaving 6 bases between them. CDR3 in amino acids: CASSLGGGNQPQHF. DNA of the CDR3: TGTGCCAGCAGCTTAGGGGGGGGCAATCAGCCCCAGCATTTT.

The chain has TRBV2 and TRBJ1-2; D unresolved. Germline values: CDR1 SNHLY, CDR2 FYNNEI. V was pared by 3 bases and J by 13 bases, with 21 bases between. This CDR3 is built from 14 residues. The CDR3 protein is CASSDGNNFMAITF. The CDR3 bases are TGTGCCAGCAGTGACGGGAACAACTTTATGGCTATCACCTTC.

The chain uses TRBV12-5 and TRBJ2-3, with TRBD2 identical over 11 bases. V lost 2 bases, J lost 7 bases, and 5 bases stayed unmatched. The CDR3 is 15 residues long. Per the germline V gene, CDR1 is LGHNT and CDR2 is FRNRAP. CDR3 DNA: TGTGCTAGTGGTTTGTCGACTAGCGGGGATTATACGCAGTATTTT. Translated: CASGLSTSGDYTQYF.

The chain employs TRBV11-2 and TRBJ2-2; D remains ambiguous. The CDR3 contains 13 residues. CDR1 and CDR2 (germline): SGHAT, FQNNGV. Trimming left V 4 bases short and J 5 bases short, with 8 bases between. The CDR3 DNA sequence: TGTGCCAGCAGCTGGAGCGTAACCGGGGAGCTGTTTTTT. Amino acid sequence: CASSWSVTGELFF. Drawing the rest from reference TRBV11-2 and TRBJ2-2, the complete variable domain is EAGVAQSPRYKIIEKRQSVAFWCNPISGHATLYWYQQILGQGPKLLIQFQNNGVVDDSQLPKDRFSAERLKGVDSTLKIQPAKLEDSAVYLCASSWSVTGELFFGEGSRLTVL.

The chain is built from TRBV5-1 and TRBJ1-5, with a weak D call TRBD1 (6 bases). Germline-derived CDR1 and CDR2 are SGHRS and YFSETQ. This CDR3 contains 15 residues. Deletions cut 4 bases from V and 7 bases from J, with 18 bases between. CDR3 sequence (DNA): TGCGCCAGCAGCCCAGGGACAAGCGGCGGACAGCCCCAGCATTTT. Translated: CASSPGTSGGQPQHF.

The V call is TRBV7-6, the J call TRBJ1-2; 11 bases are a match to TRBD1. Germline V gives CDR1 SGHVS, CDR2 FNYEAQ. J gave up 3 bases and V 0 bases, and 9 bases lay outside the gene matches. This CDR3 has 18 amino acids. DNA of the CDR3: TGTGCCAGCAGCTTAGCTCAAACCGGGACAGGGGGGGACTATGGCTACACCTTC. It encodes CASSLAQTGTGGDYGYTF.

The V and J genes are TRBV4-2 and TRBJ2-1; 7 bases are a match to TRBD2. The CDR3 runs 14 residues. The J segment lost 9 bases and the V segment lost 1 base, leaving 6 bases of the junction unmatched. The germline CDR1 and CDR2 sequences are LGHNA and YNFKEQ. The CDR3 DNA follows: TGTGCCAGCAGCCAAGCCCTAGCGGAACTTGAGCAGTTCTTC. Its translation is CASSQALAELEQFF.

The chain couples TRBV21-1 to TRBJ2-7; the table's TRBD2 call for D was not verified on the DNA. TRBV21-1 counts as a pseudogene. There are 16 residues in the CDR3. Here the CDR3 reads CASSPFLAGLAYEQYF. In nucleotides, the CDR3 is TGTGCCAGCAGCCCTTTTTTAGCGGGGTTGGCCTACGAGCAGTACTTC.

This clone has just one count. The gene calls are TRBV7-9 and TRBJ2-5; possibly TRBD2 for D (5 bases). Germline loops: CDR1 SEHNR, CDR2 FQNEAQ (reference sequence). The CDR3 sequence is 15 residues long. Trimming left V 3 bases short and J 3 bases short, with 14 bases between. The CDR3 sequence: CASSLAPPGEETQYF. In nucleotides, the CDR3 is TGTGCCAGCAGCTTGGCACCTCCCGGGGAAGAGACCCAGTACTTC.

The chain recombines TRBV27 with TRBJ2-7; 10 bases agree with TRBD1. J lost 5 bases, V lost 5 bases, and 9 bases had no gene match. The V gene's germline CDR1 is MNHEY and CDR2 SMNVEV (reference sequence). The CDR3 spans 15 residues. The CDR3 sequence: CASSVLPGQGDEQYF. The CDR3 nucleotides are TGTGCCAGCAGTGTGCTCCCAGGACAGGGGGACGAGCAGTACTTC.

This clone came up once. The V and J genes are TRBV5-1 and TRBJ2-7, with TRBD2 as a possible D gene (6 bases). Per germline, CDR1 SGHRS and CDR2 YFSETQ. V lost 2 bases and J 5 bases, leaving 11 bases between the germline ends. This CDR3 region has 13 residues. The CDR3 protein is CASSFLRGHEQYF. The CDR3 DNA is TGCGCCAGCAGCTTTTTGCGGGGACACGAGCAGTACTTC.

The V and J genes are TRBV4-1 and TRBJ2-3, with a possible D match to TRBD1 (6 bases). This CDR3 comprises 16 residues. V shed 1 base and J shed 6 bases, with 17 bases lying between them. The germline gives CDR1 MGHRA, CDR2 YSYEKL. DNA for the CDR3: TGCGCCAGCAGCCAAGGTGGGGGCCTCCTCGACGATACGCAGTATTTT. As protein: CASSQGGGLLDDTQYF.

The gene calls are TRBV19 and TRBJ1-1, with TRBD1 matching 9 bases. Germline CDR1 is LNHDA and CDR2 is SQIVND (reference sequence). Germline trimming cut 2 bases from V and 3 bases from J; bases unmatched to any gene: 1. This CDR3 region has 14 residues. CDR3 residues: CASSIYRGHTEAFF. The CDR3 DNA reads TGTGCCAGTAGTATATACAGGGGGCACACTGAAGCTTTCTTT. Full variable domain (missing parts from reference TRBV19 and TRBJ1-1): DGGITQSPKYLFRKEGQNVTLSCEQNLNHDAMYWYRQDPGQGLRLIYYSQIVNDFQKGDIAEGYSVSREKKESFPLTVTSAQKNPTAFYLCASSIYRGHTEAFFGQGTRLTVV.

The chain has TRBV5-1 and TRBJ1-2; D perhaps matches TRBD1 (6 bases). This CDR3 region has 13 residues. V was clipped by 0 bases and J by 3 bases, with 6 bases between them. Germline assignment: CDR1 SGHRS and CDR2 YFSETQ. CDR3: CASSLGGHYGYTF. In nucleotides, the CDR3 is TGCGCCAGCAGCTTGGGGGGGCACTATGGCTACACCTTC.

The chain recombines TRBV7-9 with TRBJ1-5; 7 positions match TRBD1. With V trimmed by 5 bases and J by 1 base, 8 bases remained unmatched. Germline loops: CDR1 SEHNR, CDR2 FQNEAQ (reference sequence). There are 16 residues in the CDR3. As DNA, the CDR3 is TGTGCCAGCAGCATTGCAGGGGGGTTCAGCAATCAGCCCCAGCATTTT. Amino acids: CASSIAGGFSNQPQHF.

CDR3 in amino acids: CASSHGPGQYPYEQYF. DNA of the CDR3: TGTGCCAGCTCACACGGGCCGGGACAGTATCCCTACGAGCAGTACTTC. This chain connects TRBV18 to TRBJ2-7; 7 bases map to TRBD1. The V gene end was trimmed by 4 bases and the J gene end by 2 bases; junction bases not matched to a gene: 11. The CDR3 extends over 16 amino acids. Per germline, CDR1 KGHSH and CDR2 LQKENI.

V and J are TRBV2 and TRBJ1-5, with D possibly being TRBD1 (5 bases). The V end was cut by 6 bases, the J end by 1 base, with 10 bases between. The CDR3 consists of 14 residues. From germline, CDR1 is SNHLY and CDR2 FYNNEI. As DNA, the CDR3 is TGTGCCAGCAGGGAGGGACGGAGCAATCAGCCCCAGCATTTT. Its translation: CASREGRSNQPQHF.

The chain is built from TRBV7-9 and TRBJ1-2; a weak D match, TRBD1 (6 bases). CDR3 length equals 15 residues. V gave up 6 bases and J gave up 4 bases, with 18 bases separating them. Germline loops: CDR1 SEHNR, CDR2 FQNEAQ (reference sequence). CDR3 nucleotide sequence: TGTGCCAGCAGGGAAGGGGGGGCCCTTCGCTATGGCTACACCTTC. Amino acid sequence: CASREGGALRYGYTF. The whole variable domain, filled in from reference TRBV7-9 and TRBJ1-2, reads DTGVSQNPRHKITKRGQNVTFRCDPISEHNRLYWYRQTLGQGPEFLTYFQNEAQLEKSRLLSDRFSAERPKGSFSTLEIQRTEQGDSAMYLCASREGGALRYGYTFGSGTRLTVV.

The chain is built from TRBV6-1 and TRBJ2-1; 7 bases fit TRBD1. The trim removed 2 bases at V and 8 bases at J, leaving 3 bases unmatched. Germline V gives CDR1 MNHNS, CDR2 SASEGT. This CDR3 comprises 13 residues. The CDR3 nucleotides read TGTGCCAGCAGTGAAAGAGGGGGCTATGAGCAGTTCTTC. Its translation: CASSERGGYEQFF.

This rearrangement joins TRBV7-2 to TRBJ2-7; tentative D call: TRBD1 (5 bases). Trimming left V 6 bases short and J 4 bases short, with 19 bases between. This CDR3 is 15 amino acids long. Looked up from germline, CDR1 is SGHTA and CDR2 is FQGNSA. This CDR3 is CASRSHGAGRYEQYF. CDR3 DNA: TGTGCCAGCAGATCCCATGGGGCAGGGCGGTACGAGCAGTACTTC.

The gene calls are TRBV5-6 and TRBJ2-3; possible D gene TRBD1, 6 bases. The germline V gene encodes CDR1 SGHDT and CDR2 YYEEEE. V was cut by 4 bases and J by 0 bases, with 15 bases left in between. This CDR3 spans 16 amino acids. In DNA form, the CDR3 reads TGTGCCAGCAGCGCCCGGGTCCAGGGGAGCACAGATACGCAGTATTTT. The encoded protein is CASSARVQGSTDTQYF.

This chain uses TRBV29-1 with TRBJ2-1; 9 bases align to TRBD2. The V gene's germline CDR1 is SQVTM and CDR2 ANQGSEA. With V trimmed by 7 bases and J by 8 bases, 15 bases remained unmatched. The CDR3 is made up of 15 amino acids. The CDR3 region has the DNA TGCAGCGCTGCCTATAGCGGGAGATCTATACATGAGCAGTTCTTC. Amino acid sequence: CSAAYSGRSIHEQFF.

J is TRBJ2-7 and V is TRBV5-6; TRBD1 aligns across 8 bases. This CDR3 spans 17 amino acids. From germline, CDR1 is SGHDT and CDR2 YYEEEE. The trim removed 2 bases at V and 2 bases at J, leaving 12 bases unmatched. The CDR3 coding sequence is TGTGCCAGCAGCTTTATACCTCCCGGGACAGGTACCTACGAGCAGTACTTC. It codes for CASSFIPPGTGTYEQYF.

V is TRBV5-1 and J is TRBJ1-2; 9 bases fit TRBD1. Trimming cost V 4 bases and J 2 bases; bases outside gene matches: 9. Germline lookup yields CDR1 SGHRS and CDR2 YFSETQ. The CDR3 has 16 amino acids. CDR3 sequence: CASSPGTGNHNYGYTF. The CDR3 bases are TGCGCCAGCAGCCCGGGGACAGGGAATCACAACTATGGCTACACCTTC.

The genes are TRBV19 and TRBJ1-1; 7 bases match TRBD1. CDR1 LNHDA and CDR2 SQIVND come from the germline V gene (reference sequence). The J segment lost 0 bases and the V segment lost 3 bases, leaving 7 bases of the junction unmatched. This CDR3 comprises 16 residues. The CDR3 nucleotides read TGTGCCAGTAGTATCCGGACAGGCCGCATGAACACTGAAGCTTTCTTT. This translates into CASSIRTGRMNTEAFF.

This chain joins TRBV25-1 and TRBJ2-1, with D hard to call. CDR1 is MGHDK, CDR2 SYGVNS, per germline. V was pared by 6 bases and J by 0 bases, with 12 bases between. CDR3 length: 15 residues. The CDR3 DNA sequence: TGTGCCAGCAGACCCAGTAGGAGCTCCTACAATGAGCAGTTCTTC. It specifies CASRPSRSSYNEQFF.